The 10 T cell receptor beta chains reported below all come from one sample, sequenced in a study of T-cell reconstitution after alpha-beta-depleted transplantation in children. Unique molecular identifiers were incorporated into the prepared TCRbeta library. TCRdb fed the PCR reads into MiXCR, producing one record per CDR3 protein. Here the sample spans around 670,000 distinct CDR3 sequences, 13% being singletons. The sequencing here drew on PBMCs, taken before TCRalphabeta/CD19-depleted stem cell transplant. The source of these receptors is a girl aged 2-10 years with congenital amegakaryocytic thrombocytopenia, due to receive a stem cell transplant.

The chain couples TRBV7-6 to TRBJ2-3; no firm D call. CDR1 and CDR2 from the germline V gene are SGHVS and FNYEAQ. Deletions cut 6 bases from V and 2 bases from J, with 21 bases between. The CDR3 extends over 17 amino acids. Written as DNA, the CDR3 is TGTGCCAGCAGTCCCATGGGCTCCTTGGCGGACACAGATACGCAGTATTTT. Amino acids: CASSPMGSLADTDTQYF.

In this sample, this clonotype turned up a few times. The chain links TRBV12-3 or TRBV12-4 to TRBJ1-2; D perhaps matches TRBD1 (5 bases). CDR3 length: 14 residues. V lost 4 bases and J lost 1, with 10 bases in between. The CDR3 spells CASSSGTHNYGYTF. CDR3 sequence (DNA): TGTGCCAGCAGTTCCGGGACGCATAACTATGGCTACACCTTC.

This clonotype was counted a few times. The chain employs TRBV5-1 and TRBJ1-1; D call uncertain. Trimming left V 4 bases short and J 3 bases short, with 10 bases between. The CDR3 has 13 amino acids. Germline V gene sequence: CDR1 SGHRS, CDR2 YFSETQ. The DNA for the CDR3 is TGCGCCAGCAGCCGATCTCCAGACACTGAAGCTTTCTTT. The encoded protein is CASSRSPDTEAFF. Full variable domain (remainder filled in from reference TRBV5-1 and TRBJ1-1): KAGVTQTPRYLIKTRGQQVTLSCSPISGHRSVSWYQQTPGQGLQFLFEYFSETQRNKGNFPGRFSGRQFSNSRSEMNVSTLELGDSALYLCASSRSPDTEAFFGQGTRLTVV.

This clonotype was detected ten times or more. This chain uses TRBV28 with TRBJ2-2; no definite D call. The germline V gene has CDR1 MDHEN and CDR2 SYDVKM. V dropped 11 bases and J dropped 2 bases, with 15 bases sitting between them. The CDR3 runs to 14 residues. The CDR3 protein is CAVHQASNTGELFF. For the CDR3, the DNA is TGTGCCGTCCACCAAGCGTCCAACACCGGGGAGCTGTTTTTT. Full variable domain (outside the CDR3, taken from reference TRBV28 and TRBJ2-2): DVKVTQSSRYLVKRTGEKVFLECVQDMDHENMFWYRQDPGLGLRLIYFSYDVKMKEKGDIPEGYSVSREKKERFSLILESASTNQTSMYLCAVHQASNTGELFFGEGSRLTVL.

This chain connects TRBV5-1 to TRBJ1-6; D ambiguous. V lost 2 bases, J lost 6 bases, and 9 bases lay in between. Germline V gene lookup returns CDR1 SGHRS and CDR2 YFSETQ. The CDR3 spans 14 residues. In DNA form, the CDR3 reads TGCGCCAGCAGCTTTGTGGACCCTAATTCACCCCTCCACTTT. It yields the protein CASSFVDPNSPLHF.

This chain connects TRBV7-6 to TRBJ2-7; 12 bases map to TRBD2. This CDR3 has 20 residues. Germline CDR1 is SGHVS and CDR2 is FNYEAQ. J gave up 1 base and V 5 bases, and 18 bases lay outside the gene matches. The CDR3 loop reads CASSQLGDLAGGERSYEQYF. The CDR3 region has the DNA TGTGCCAGCAGCCAACTGGGTGATCTAGCGGGAGGGGAACGTTCCTACGAGCAGTACTTC. Filled out from reference TRBV7-6 and TRBJ2-7, the complete variable domain reads GAGVSQSPRYKVTKRGQDVALRCDPISGHVSLYWYRQALGQGPEFLTYFNYEAQQDKSGLPNDRFSAERPEGSISTLTIQRTEQRDSAMYRCASSQLGDLAGGERSYEQYFGPGTRLTVT.

The sample holds many counts of this clonotype. The chain links TRBV20-1 to TRBJ2-1; tentative D call: TRBD2 (5 bases). In germline, CDR1 is DFQATT, CDR2 SNEGSKA (reference sequence). V lost 3 bases and J 8 bases, leaving 11 bases between the germline ends. The CDR3 runs 12 residues. CDR3 sequence (DNA): TGCAGTGCTAGCCCGGGGTTGGATGAGCAGTTCTTC. The encoded protein is CSASPGLDEQFF.

Ten or more counts support this clonotype. V usage is TRBV20-1 and J usage is TRBJ2-1; 15 nucleotides line up with TRBD2. Germline V lookup: CDR1 DFQATT, CDR2 SNEGSKA (reference sequence). The ends lost 4 bases at V and 8 bases at J; junction bases unmatched: 9. This CDR3 comprises 16 residues. Here the CDR3 reads CSATTLGTSGRHEQFF. The CDR3 DNA reads TGCAGTGCTACCACCCTCGGGACTAGCGGGAGGCATGAGCAGTTCTTC.

As regards this clonotype: A junction end diverges from the germline sequence, so it may reflect a read error. This rearrangement joins TRBV20-1 to TRBJ2-7; 10 positions match TRBD1. CDR3 length: 17 amino acids. Germline CDR1 reads DFQATT; CDR2 reads SNEGSKA (reference sequence). The chain's CDR3 is CCAREAAPTGGDGEQYF. The CDR3, as DNA: TGCTGTGCTAGAGAGGCTGCCCCGACAGGGGGCGATGGGGAGCAGTACTTC.

This clonotype was recorded at least ten times. This chain links TRBV27 with TRBJ2-7, with 9 positions matching TRBD1. The V gene end was trimmed by 2 bases and the J gene end by 4 bases; junction bases not matched to a gene: 3. This CDR3 contains 14 residues. Germline V gives CDR1 MNHEY, CDR2 SMNVEV (reference sequence). This CDR3 is CASSLLGQGYEQYF. The DNA for the CDR3 is TGTGCCAGCAGTTTACTAGGACAGGGGTACGAGCAGTACTTC.